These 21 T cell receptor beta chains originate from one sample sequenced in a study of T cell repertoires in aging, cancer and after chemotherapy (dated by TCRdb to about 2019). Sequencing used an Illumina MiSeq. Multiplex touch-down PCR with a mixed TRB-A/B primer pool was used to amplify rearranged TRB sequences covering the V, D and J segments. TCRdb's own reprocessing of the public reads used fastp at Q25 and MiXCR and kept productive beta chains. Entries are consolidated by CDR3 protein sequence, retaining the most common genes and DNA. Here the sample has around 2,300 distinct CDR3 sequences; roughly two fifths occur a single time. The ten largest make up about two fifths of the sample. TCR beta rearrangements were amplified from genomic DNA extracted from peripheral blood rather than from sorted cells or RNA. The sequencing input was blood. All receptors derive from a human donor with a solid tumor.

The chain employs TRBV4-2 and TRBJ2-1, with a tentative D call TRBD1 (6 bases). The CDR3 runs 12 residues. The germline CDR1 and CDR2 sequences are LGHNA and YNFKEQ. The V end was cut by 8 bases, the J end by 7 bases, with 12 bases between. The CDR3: CASGFRGNEQFF. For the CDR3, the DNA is TGTGCCAGCGGTTTCAGGGGAAATGAGCAGTTCTTC.

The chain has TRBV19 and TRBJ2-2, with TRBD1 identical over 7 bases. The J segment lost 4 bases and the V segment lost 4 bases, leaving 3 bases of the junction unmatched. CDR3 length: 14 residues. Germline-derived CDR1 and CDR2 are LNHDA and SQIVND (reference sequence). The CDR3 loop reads CASSSTGATGELFF. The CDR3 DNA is TGTGCCAGTAGTAGTACAGGGGCCACCGGGGAGCTGTTTTTT.

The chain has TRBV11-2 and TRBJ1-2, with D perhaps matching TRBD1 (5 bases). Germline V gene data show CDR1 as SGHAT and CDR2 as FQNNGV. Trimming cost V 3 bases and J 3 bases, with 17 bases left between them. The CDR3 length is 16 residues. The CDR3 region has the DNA TGTGCCAGCAGCTTGCTTTTAAGGGGCAGTGACTATGGCTACACCTTC. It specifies CASSLLLRGSDYGYTF. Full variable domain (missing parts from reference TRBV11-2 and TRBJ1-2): EAGVAQSPRYKIIEKRQSVAFWCNPISGHATLYWYQQILGQGPKLLIQFQNNGVVDDSQLPKDRFSAERLKGVDSTLKIQPAKLEDSAVYLCASSLLLRGSDYGYTFGSGTRLTVV.

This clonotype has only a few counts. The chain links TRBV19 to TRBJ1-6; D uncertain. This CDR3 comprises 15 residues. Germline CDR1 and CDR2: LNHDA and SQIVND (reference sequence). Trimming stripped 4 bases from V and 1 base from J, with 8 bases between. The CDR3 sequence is CASSTDLSYNSPLHF. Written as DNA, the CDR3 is TGTGCCAGTAGTACGGACCTGTCCTATAATTCACCCCTCCACTTT.

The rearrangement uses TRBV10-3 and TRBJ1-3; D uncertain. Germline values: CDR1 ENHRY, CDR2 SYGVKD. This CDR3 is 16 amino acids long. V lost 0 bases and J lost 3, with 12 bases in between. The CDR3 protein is CAISESGRLGGNTIYF. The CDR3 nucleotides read TGTGCCATCAGTGAGTCGGGCAGGCTCGGTGGAAACACCATATATTTT.

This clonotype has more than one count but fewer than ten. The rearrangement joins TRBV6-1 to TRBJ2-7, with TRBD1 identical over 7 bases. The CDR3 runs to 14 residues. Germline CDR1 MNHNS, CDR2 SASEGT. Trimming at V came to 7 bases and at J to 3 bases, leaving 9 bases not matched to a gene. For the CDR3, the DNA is TGTGCCAGCATTTCCGGACAGGCAATCTACGAGCAGTACTTC. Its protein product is CASISGQAIYEQYF.

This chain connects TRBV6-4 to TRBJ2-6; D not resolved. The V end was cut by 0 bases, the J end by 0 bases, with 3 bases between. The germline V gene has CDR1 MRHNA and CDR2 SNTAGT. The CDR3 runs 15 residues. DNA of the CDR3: TGTGCCAGCAGTGACTCATACTCTGGGGCCAACGTCCTGACTTTC. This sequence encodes CASSDSYSGANVLTF.

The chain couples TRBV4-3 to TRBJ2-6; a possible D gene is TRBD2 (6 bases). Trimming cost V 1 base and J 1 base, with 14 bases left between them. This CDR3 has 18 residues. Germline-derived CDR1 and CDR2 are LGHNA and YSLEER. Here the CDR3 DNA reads TGCGCCAGCAGCCAAGTATGGGCAGGGACTTCTGGGGCCAACGTCCTGACTTTC. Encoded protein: CASSQVWAGTSGANVLTF.

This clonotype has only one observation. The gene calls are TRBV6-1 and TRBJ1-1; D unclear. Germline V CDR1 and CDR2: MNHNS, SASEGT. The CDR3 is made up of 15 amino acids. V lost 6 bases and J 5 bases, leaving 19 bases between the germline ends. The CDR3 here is CASSPSTAQSTEAFF. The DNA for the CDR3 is TGTGCCAGCAGCCCTTCCACAGCTCAGAGTACTGAAGCTTTCTTT.

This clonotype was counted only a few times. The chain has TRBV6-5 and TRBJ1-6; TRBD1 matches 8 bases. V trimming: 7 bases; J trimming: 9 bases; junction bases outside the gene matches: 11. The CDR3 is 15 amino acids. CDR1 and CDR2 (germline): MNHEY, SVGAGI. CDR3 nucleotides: TGTGCCAGCACTCCGGACAGGGCCCGATCTTCACCCCTCCACTTT. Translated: CASTPDRARSSPLHF.

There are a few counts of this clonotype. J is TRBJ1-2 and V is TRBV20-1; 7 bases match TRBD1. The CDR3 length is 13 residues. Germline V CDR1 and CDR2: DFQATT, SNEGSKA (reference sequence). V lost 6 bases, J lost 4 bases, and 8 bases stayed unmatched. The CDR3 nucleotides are TGCAGTGCCTCTGACAGGGTAGGCTATGGCTACACCTTC. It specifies CSASDRVGYGYTF.

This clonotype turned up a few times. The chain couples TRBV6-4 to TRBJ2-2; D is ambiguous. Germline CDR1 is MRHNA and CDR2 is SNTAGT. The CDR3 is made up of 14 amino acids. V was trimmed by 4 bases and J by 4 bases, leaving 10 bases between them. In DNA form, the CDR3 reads TGTGCCAGCAGTGGGACGCCGGGCACCGGGGAGCTGTTTTTT. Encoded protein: CASSGTPGTGELFF.

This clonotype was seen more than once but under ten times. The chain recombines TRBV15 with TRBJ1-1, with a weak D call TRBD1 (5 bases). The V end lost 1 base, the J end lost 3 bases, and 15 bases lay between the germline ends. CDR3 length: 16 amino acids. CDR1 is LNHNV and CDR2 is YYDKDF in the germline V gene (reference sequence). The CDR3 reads CATSRVGRGTDTEAFF. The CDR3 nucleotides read TGTGCCACCAGCAGAGTAGGTCGAGGGACGGACACTGAAGCTTTCTTT. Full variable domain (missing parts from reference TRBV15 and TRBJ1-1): DAMVIQNPRYQVTQFGKPVTLSCSQTLNHNVMYWYQQKSSQAPKLLFHYYDKDFNNEADTPDNFQSRRPNTSFCFLDIRSPGLGDTAMYLCATSRVGRGTDTEAFFGQGTRLTVV.

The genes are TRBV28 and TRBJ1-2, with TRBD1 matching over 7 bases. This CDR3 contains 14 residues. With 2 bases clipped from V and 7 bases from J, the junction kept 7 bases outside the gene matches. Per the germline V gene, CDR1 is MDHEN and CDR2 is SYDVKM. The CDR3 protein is CASSLGGGRTGYTF. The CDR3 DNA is TGTGCCAGCAGTTTAGGAGGGGGCCGAACTGGCTACACCTTC.

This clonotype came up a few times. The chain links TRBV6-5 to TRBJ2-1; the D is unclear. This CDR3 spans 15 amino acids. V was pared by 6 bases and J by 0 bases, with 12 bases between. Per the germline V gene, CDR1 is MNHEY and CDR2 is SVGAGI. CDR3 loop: CASRVGESSYNEQFF. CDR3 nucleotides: TGTGCCAGCAGGGTCGGCGAGAGCTCCTACAATGAGCAGTTCTTC.

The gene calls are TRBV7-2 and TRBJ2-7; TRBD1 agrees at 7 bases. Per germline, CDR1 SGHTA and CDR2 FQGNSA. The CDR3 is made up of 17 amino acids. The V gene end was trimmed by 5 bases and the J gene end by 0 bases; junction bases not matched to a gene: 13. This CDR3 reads CASSLLRGTESSYEQYF. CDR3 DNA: TGTGCCAGCAGCCTCCTCCGTGGGACAGAGAGCTCCTACGAGCAGTACTTC.

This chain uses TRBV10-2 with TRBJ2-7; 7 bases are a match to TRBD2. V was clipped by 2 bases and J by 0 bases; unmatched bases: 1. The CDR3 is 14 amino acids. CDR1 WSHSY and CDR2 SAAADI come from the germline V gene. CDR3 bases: TGCGCCAGCAGTGAGGGACTAGGCTCCTACGAGCAGTACTTC. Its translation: CASSEGLGSYEQYF.

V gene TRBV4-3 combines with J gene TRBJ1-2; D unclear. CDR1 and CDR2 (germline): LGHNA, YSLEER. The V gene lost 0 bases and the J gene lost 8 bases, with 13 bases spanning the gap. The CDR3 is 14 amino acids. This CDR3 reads CASSQDRGGLGYTF. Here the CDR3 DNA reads TGCGCCAGCAGCCAAGATCGGGGAGGACTCGGCTACACCTTC.

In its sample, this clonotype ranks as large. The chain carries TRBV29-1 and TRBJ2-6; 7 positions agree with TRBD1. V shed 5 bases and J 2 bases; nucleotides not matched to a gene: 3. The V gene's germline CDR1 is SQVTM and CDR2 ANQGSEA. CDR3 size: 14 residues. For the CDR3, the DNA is TGCAGCGTTCAAGGGGGCCCTGGGGCCAACGTCCTGACTTTC. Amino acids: CSVQGGPGANVLTF.

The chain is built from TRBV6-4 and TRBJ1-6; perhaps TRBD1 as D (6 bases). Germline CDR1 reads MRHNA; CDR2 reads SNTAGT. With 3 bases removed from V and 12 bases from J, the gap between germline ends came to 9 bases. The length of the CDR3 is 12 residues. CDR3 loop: CASSETGGPLHF. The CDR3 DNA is TGTGCCAGCAGTGAGACAGGAGGACCCCTCCACTTT.

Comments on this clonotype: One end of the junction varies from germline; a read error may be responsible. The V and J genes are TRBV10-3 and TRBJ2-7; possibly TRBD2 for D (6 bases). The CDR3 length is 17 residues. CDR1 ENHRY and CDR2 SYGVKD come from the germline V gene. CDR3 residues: CASSYFPPQRLESEQYF. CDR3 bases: TGTGCCAGCAGTTACTTTCCCCCGCAGAGACTAGAAAGCGAGCAGTACTTC.